The 31 T cell receptor beta chains below come from one sample, sequenced in a study of regulatory T cells in long-lasting Graves disease. Sequencing libraries for TCR beta were prepared with iRepertoire HTBI primers and Arm-PCR of CDR3 regions. TCRdb reprocessed the multiplex PCR reads via MiXCR and lists one record per CDR3 protein. The table records a few hundred thousand distinct CDR3 sequences, approximately 10% of them present only once. The time point denotes: newly diagnosed GD, antithyroid drugs for less than 3 months. RNA from PBMCs was the source of the TCR library. These data are also associated with another study on T cells in Graves' hyperthyroidism and ophthalmopathy.

Sequenced material: peripheral blood mononuclear cells (PBMCs), taken at new diagnosis, from a patient treated with antithyroid drugs. These receptors were collected from a woman between 18 and 29 years old with Graves disease.

This clonotype occurred many times. The V call is TRBV20-1, the J call TRBJ2-5; no definite D call. The CDR3 is 13 residues long. Trimming took off 5 bases at V and 4 bases at J, with 14 bases between the two ends. Germline loops: CDR1 DFQATT, CDR2 SNEGSKA (reference sequence). The CDR3 coding sequence is TGCAGTGCTCCCCCGCCGGGCCCAGAGACCCAGTACTTC. This translates into CSAPPPGPETQYF.

The gene calls are TRBV10-3 and TRBJ2-3; D not certain. The germline V gene has CDR1 ENHRY and CDR2 SYGVKD. CDR3 length: 13 residues. V was shortened by 4 bases and J by 0 bases, with 5 bases between the two germline ends. CDR3 protein: CAISADSTDTQYF. CDR3 DNA sequence: TGTGCCATCAGTGCGGACAGCACAGATACGCAGTATTTT.

The sample holds many counts of this clonotype. This chain links TRBV20-1 with TRBJ1-5; D unclear. V lost 6 bases to trimming and J lost 4 bases, with 13 bases between them. Germline V lookup: CDR1 DFQATT, CDR2 SNEGSKA (reference sequence). The CDR3 loop spans 13 amino acids. CDR3 sequence: CSAPAVGNQPQHF. The CDR3 nucleotides read TGCAGTGCCCCGGCCGTTGGTAATCAGCCCCAGCATTTT.

This clonotype was observed many times. V usage is TRBV19 and J usage is TRBJ2-1; 12 bases fit TRBD2. The germline V gene encodes CDR1 LNHDA and CDR2 SQIVND (reference sequence). V lost 2 bases to trimming and J lost 3 bases; unmatched junction nucleotides: 5. This CDR3 region has 17 residues. CDR3: CASSIWGLAGRYNEQFF. CDR3 nucleotides: TGTGCCAGTAGTATATGGGGACTAGCGGGTCGCTACAATGAGCAGTTCTTC. Full variable domain (missing parts from reference TRBV19 and TRBJ2-1): DGGITQSPKYLFRKEGQNVTLSCEQNLNHDAMYWYRQDPGQGLRLIYYSQIVNDFQKGDIAEGYSVSREKKESFPLTVTSAQKNPTAFYLCASSIWGLAGRYNEQFFGPGTRLTVL.

A few counts support this clonotype. The V gene is TRBV14, the J gene TRBJ2-4; D unresolved. CDR1 and CDR2 (germline): SGHDN, FVKESK. The V end was cut by 4 bases, the J end by 6 bases, with 10 bases between. CDR3 length: 13 residues. This CDR3 is CASSPDSRNIQYF. The CDR3 DNA reads TGTGCCAGCAGCCCTGACTCCCGAAACATTCAGTACTTC.

This clonotype was picked up many times. The chain has TRBV7-8 and TRBJ2-7, with D perhaps matching TRBD1 or TRBD2 (5 bases each). The length of the CDR3 is 14 residues. CDR1 and CDR2 from the germline V gene are SGHVS and FQNEAQ. Trimming cost V 5 bases and J 6 bases, with 17 bases left between them. The CDR3 protein is CASSPLGVSGEQYF. The CDR3 DNA reads as TGTGCCAGCAGCCCCCTGGGGGTATCGGGCGAGCAGTACTTC.

This clonotype was picked up many times. The chain employs TRBV11-2 and TRBJ2-3, with 12 positions matching TRBD2. The CDR3 spans 18 residues. From germline, CDR1 is SGHAT and CDR2 FQNNGV. The trim removed 3 bases at V and 3 bases at J, leaving 10 bases unmatched. The CDR3 nucleotides read TGTGCCAGCAGCTTTCCCGGTCGACTAGCGGGAGAAACAGATACGCAGTATTTT. Its translation is CASSFPGRLAGETDTQYF.

This clonotype was seen repeatedly, ten times or more. The V call is TRBV12-3 or TRBV12-4, the J call TRBJ2-1, with 10 bases identical to TRBD1. The CDR3 spans 15 residues. V shed 5 bases and J 8 bases; nucleotides not matched to a gene: 9. CDR3 coding DNA: TGTGCCAGCAGTCCGTTCGAGACAGGGGGCGATGAGCAGTTCTTC. It specifies CASSPFETGGDEQFF.

This clonotype was counted at least ten times. The genes are TRBV30 and TRBJ2-5; perhaps TRBD1 as D (6 bases). The CDR3 has 13 amino acids. V dropped 3 bases and J dropped 1 base, with 9 bases sitting between them. Germline-derived CDR1 and CDR2 are GTSNPN and SVGIG (reference sequence). CDR3 loop: CAWSRDIQETQYF. CDR3 DNA sequence: TGTGCCTGGAGCCGGGACATCCAAGAGACCCAGTACTTC.

This clonotype showed up many times. This chain uses TRBV5-1 with TRBJ1-1; TRBD1 is a possible D gene (5 bases). The CDR3 has 16 residues. Trimming removed 3 bases from V and 3 bases from J, with 18 bases in between. Looked up from germline, CDR1 is SGHRS and CDR2 is YFSETQ. DNA for the CDR3: TGCGCCAGCAGCTCGCTTGGGTCGGGGACCCACACTGAAGCTTTCTTT. This codes for CASSSLGSGTHTEAFF.

This clonotype was seen at least ten times. The chain employs TRBV18 and TRBJ1-1; weak D call: TRBD1 (6 bases). The CDR3 has 17 residues. Germline V gene data show CDR1 as KGHSH and CDR2 as LQKENI. V lost 4 bases to trimming and J lost 4 bases, with 22 bases between them. The CDR3 DNA is TGTGCCAGCTCACTATCTTGGAGCCAGGGGTCGGGCACTGAAGCTTTCTTT. This translates into CASSLSWSQGSGTEAFF.

This rearrangement joins TRBV6-1 to TRBJ2-1; D perhaps matches TRBD2 (5 bases). Germline V gene lookup returns CDR1 MNHNS and CDR2 SASEGT. Trimming pared 5 bases from V and 2 bases from J, leaving 16 bases between. The CDR3 loop spans 16 amino acids. The CDR3 coding sequence is TGTGCCAGCAGTCCCTCCGGACTCGGAACCTACAATGAGCAGTTCTTC. This gives the protein CASSPSGLGTYNEQFF.

In its sample, this clonotype was seen a few times. This chain uses TRBV7-9 with TRBJ2-3, with a weak D call TRBD2 (6 bases). The germline V gene encodes CDR1 SEHNR and CDR2 FQNEAQ (reference sequence). The V and J ends lost 6 bases and 1 base respectively, with 11 bases between them. The CDR3 is 14 residues long. The CDR3, as DNA: TGTGCCAGCAGGGGGGGATCCGGCACAGATACGCAGTATTTT. It yields the protein CASRGGSGTDTQYF.

To note about this clonotype: A read error may account for a junction end that differs from germline. The J gene is TRBJ2-5, the V gene TRBV7-3; no clear D gene. Germline V gene lookup returns CDR1 SGHTA and CDR2 FQGTGA. This CDR3 contains 13 residues. CDR3 amino acids: CAGSSELGETQYF. DNA for the CDR3: TGTGCCGGCAGCTCCGAGCTAGGAGAGACCCAGTACTTC.

This clonotype was seen ten or more times. The chain is built from TRBV12-3 or TRBV12-4 and TRBJ1-3; tentative D call: TRBD1 (5 bases). This CDR3 region has 17 residues. Deletions cut 3 bases from V and 1 base from J, with 16 bases between. This chain's CDR3 is CASSLHQPGTSGNTIYF. The CDR3 nucleotides read TGTGCCAGCAGTTTGCATCAGCCAGGGACTTCTGGAAACACCATATATTTT.

The chain has TRBV7-3 and TRBJ1-6, with D perhaps matching TRBD1 (5 bases). The length of the CDR3 is 15 residues. With 1 base removed from V and 7 bases from J, the gap between germline ends came to 11 bases. The germline gives CDR1 SGHTA, CDR2 FQGTGA. The CDR3 sequence is CASSLSGDVNSPLHF. The CDR3 DNA is TGTGCCAGCAGCTTAAGTGGGGACGTGAATTCACCCCTCCACTTT.

The rearrangement joins TRBV15 to TRBJ2-7; D gene unclear. V was shortened by 1 base and J by 2 bases, with 12 bases between the two germline ends. From germline, CDR1 is LNHNV and CDR2 YYDKDF (reference sequence). The CDR3 totals 15 residues. The DNA for the CDR3 is TGTGCCACCAGCAGAGGGGCCAGCTCCACCTACGAGCAGTACTTC. Its translation is CATSRGASSTYEQYF.

This clonotype was observed a few times. This sequence joins TRBV20-1 and TRBJ2-3; D is unclear. The germline V and J ends were trimmed by 3 bases and 4 bases, with 11 bases remaining between them. This CDR3 is built from 13 residues. The germline V gene encodes CDR1 DFQATT and CDR2 SNEGSKA (reference sequence). CDR3: CSARTNGPDTQYF. The DNA for the CDR3 is TGCAGTGCTAGGACCAACGGGCCAGATACGCAGTATTTT.

The chain uses TRBV3-2 and TRBJ2-1; the D call TRBD1 from the table was never checked on the DNA. TRBV3-2 represents a pseudogene. This CDR3 comprises 17 residues. DNA of the CDR3: TGTGCCAGCAGCCAAGATCCTTTATCGGGGGCACGCAATGAGCAGTTCTTC. This encodes CASSQDPLSGARNEQFF.

This clonotype was found many times. The gene calls are TRBV6-1 and TRBJ2-7, with 7 bases matching TRBD1. After removal of 6 bases from V and 5 bases from J, the junction contained 13 bases not matched to a gene. This CDR3 is 15 amino acids long. Germline V gene sequence: CDR1 MNHNS, CDR2 SASEGT. CDR3 region: CASRDGTANQNEQYV. Here the CDR3 DNA reads TGTGCCAGCAGAGACGGGACAGCGAACCAAAACGAGCAGTACGTC.

This clonotype was recorded many times. V and J are TRBV20-1 and TRBJ1-1; TRBD1 aligns across 7 bases. Germline CDR1 reads DFQATT; CDR2 reads SNEGSKA (reference sequence). Losses at the gene ends were 5 bases for V and 0 bases for J; bases not matched to a gene: 6. This CDR3 spans 14 amino acids. CDR3 coding DNA: TGCAGTGCTCGGACAGGTCGCATGAACACTGAAGCTTTCTTT. As protein: CSARTGRMNTEAFF.

This clonotype was seen many times. This chain connects TRBV6-4 to TRBJ2-2; TRBD2 is a possible D gene (5 bases). CDR1 and CDR2 from the germline V gene are MRHNA and SNTAGT. The CDR3 extends over 15 amino acids. Trimming left V 3 bases short and J 1 base short, with 9 bases between. CDR3 sequence reads: CASSEEAGNTGELFF. The CDR3 nucleotides read TGTGCCAGCAGTGAGGAGGCAGGGAACACCGGGGAGCTGTTTTTT.

J is TRBJ2-1 and V is TRBV13; weak D call: TRBD1 (5 bases). The CDR3 totals 15 residues. V lost 6 bases to trimming and J lost 8 bases, with 20 bases between them. Germline values: CDR1 PRHDT, CDR2 FYEKMQ (reference sequence). CDR3 coding DNA: TGTGCCAGCAGTTACCGGACACTCCATTCGCATGAGCAGTTCTTC. Its protein product is CASSYRTLHSHEQFF.

This clonotype has ten or more counts. The chain links TRBV19 to TRBJ2-1, with 7 bases aligning to TRBD1. J was trimmed by 5 bases and V by 4 bases; bases with no gene match: 2. CDR1 LNHDA and CDR2 SQIVND come from the germline V gene (reference sequence). The CDR3 contains 13 residues. CDR3 sequence reads: CASSRGQNNEQFF. CDR3 coding DNA: TGTGCCAGTAGTAGGGGACAGAACAATGAGCAGTTCTTC. The full variable domain, rest sourced from reference TRBV19 and TRBJ2-1, is DGGITQSPKYLFRKEGQNVTLSCEQNLNHDAMYWYRQDPGQGLRLIYYSQIVNDFQKGDIAEGYSVSREKKESFPLTVTSAQKNPTAFYLCASSRGQNNEQFFGPGTRLTVL.

At least ten counts were recorded for this clonotype. For the CDR3, the DNA is TGCAGTGCTAGTCCGGGGGATCCTATATACTATGGCTACACCTTC. The encoded protein is CSASPGDPIYYGYTF. The chain links TRBV20-1 to TRBJ1-2, with D possibly TRBD1 on 5 matching bases. The CDR3 extends over 15 amino acids. Trimming removed 3 bases from V and 3 bases from J, with 17 bases in between. Germline assignment: CDR1 DFQATT and CDR2 SNEGSKA (reference sequence).

This clonotype was counted ten times or more. The V gene is TRBV12-3 or TRBV12-4, the J gene TRBJ2-3; D is unclear. V dropped 3 bases and J dropped 6 bases, with 13 bases sitting between them. This CDR3 has 14 residues. The CDR3 reads CASSLSPSLDTQYF. The CDR3 DNA reads as TGTGCCAGCAGTTTGTCCCCCAGTCTCGATACGCAGTATTTT.

This clonotype was seen repeatedly, ten times or more. The CDR3 reads CASTPPGRRGKAFF. For the CDR3, the DNA is TGTGCCAGCACCCCGCCGGGCCGGAGGGGCAAAGCTTTCTTT. The chain combines TRBV6-1 with TRBJ1-1, with D perhaps TRBD1 (5 bases). CDR1 and CDR2 (germline): MNHNS, SASEGT. V lost 7 bases to trimming and J lost 9 bases, with 21 bases between them. The CDR3 totals 14 residues.

This clonotype has ten or more counts. The V and J genes are TRBV6-5 and TRBJ1-5, with D possibly being TRBD1 (5 bases). The germline V and J ends were trimmed by 2 bases and 5 bases, with 10 bases remaining between them. The germline V gene has CDR1 MNHEY and CDR2 SVGAGI. This CDR3 has 14 amino acids. The CDR3 DNA reads TGTGCCAGCAGTTACCAGGGAGCGTATCAGCCCCAGCATTTT. This encodes CASSYQGAYQPQHF.

This clonotype was counted at least ten times. This sequence joins TRBV5-1 and TRBJ1-2, with TRBD1 matching 10 bases. This CDR3 contains 15 residues. V lost 4 bases to trimming and J lost 7 bases; unmatched junction nucleotides: 10. CDR1 SGHRS and CDR2 YFSETQ come from the germline V gene. Here the CDR3 DNA reads TGCGCCAGCAGCCATACCGGACAGGGGGTCGTTGGCTACACCTTC. Its translation: CASSHTGQGVVGYTF.

This clonotype was detected many times. V and J are TRBV20-1 and TRBJ2-2; D is uncertain. This CDR3 has 12 amino acids. CDR1 DFQATT and CDR2 SNEGSKA come from the germline V gene (reference sequence). Deletions cut 3 bases from V and 6 bases from J, with 8 bases between. CDR3 region: CSASVLAGELFF. The CDR3 DNA reads TGCAGTGCTAGTGTCCTTGCCGGGGAGCTGTTTTTT.

This clonotype was seen only once. J is TRBJ1-6 and V is TRBV4-1; D uncertain. Germline V gene sequence: CDR1 MGHRA, CDR2 YSYEKL. This CDR3 is built from 16 residues. V dropped 1 base and J dropped 7 bases, with 14 bases sitting between them. The CDR3 coding sequence is TGCGCCAGCAGCCAAGGGTTGGGATTACTGAATTCACCCCTCCACTTT. Amino acids: CASSQGLGLLNSPLHF.